A single sample gave rise to the 7 T cell receptor beta chains below, sequenced in a study of blood T cell repertoires in COVID-19. Sequencing was performed with immunoSEQ multiplex PCR; in TCRdb, only in-frame clones are kept and a portion is missing. The repertoire includes under 350,000 clones, approximately 85% of them detected once, and just over 7% sits in the top ten. The sequenced sample consisted of peripheral blood. The origin of the receptors is a human donor in a cohort sampled during active COVID-19.

The V gene is TRBV10-3, the J gene TRBJ2-7; perhaps TRBD1 as D (6 bases). The V and J ends lost 5 bases and 4 bases respectively, with 9 bases between them. Germline V CDR1 and CDR2: ENHRY, SYGVKD. This CDR3 spans 12 amino acids. CDR3 amino acids: CAISQGLYEQYF. Here the CDR3 DNA reads TGTGCCATCAGTCAGGGGTTGTACGAGCAGTACTTC.

The V and J genes are TRBV14 and TRBJ2-3, with 8 bases identical to TRBD2. Germline V CDR1 and CDR2: SGHDN, FVKESK. The trim removed 4 bases at V and 4 bases at J, leaving 16 bases unmatched. This CDR3 spans 18 amino acids. Here the CDR3 DNA reads TGTGCCAGCAGCCCTCTGGATTTTCGGGGGGGGCCCCCAGATACGCAGTATTTT. Its translation is CASSPLDFRGGPPDTQYF. Full variable domain (rest looked up from reference TRBV14 and TRBJ2-3): EAGVTQFPSHSVIEKGQTVTLRCDPISGHDNLYWYRRVMGKEIKFLLHFVKESKQDESGMPNNRFLAERTGGTYSTLKVQPAELEDSGVYFCASSPLDFRGGPPDTQYFGPGTRLTVL.

This rearrangement joins TRBV2 to TRBJ1-6; D not resolved. The CDR3 runs to 14 residues. V gave up 5 bases and J gave up 7 bases, with 12 bases separating them. From germline, CDR1 is SNHLY and CDR2 FYNNEI. CDR3 bases: TGTGCCAGCAGTTTTGACATGCTGAATTCACCCCTCCACTTT. Protein product: CASSFDMLNSPLHF.

The chain couples TRBV2 to TRBJ2-7; TRBD2 matches at 8 bases. This CDR3 is built from 14 residues. Germline loops: CDR1 SNHLY, CDR2 FYNNEI. V lost 11 bases and J lost 4; bases outside the gene matches: 13. The chain's CDR3 is CASSPGGARYEQYF. CDR3 bases: TGTGCCTCCTCTCCCGGGGGGGCGAGGTACGAGCAGTACTTC.

DNA for the CDR3: TGTGCCAGCTCACCTTACCGGGAGGACGAGCAGTACTTC. Its protein is CASSPYREDEQYF. J is TRBJ2-7 and V is TRBV18, with TRBD2 matching over 7 bases. V was pared by 3 bases and J by 5 bases, with 4 bases of the junction left unmatched. The germline CDR1 and CDR2 sequences are KGHSH and LQKENI. The CDR3 has 13 residues.

The chain is built from TRBV2 and TRBJ1-1; 7 bases are shared with TRBD1. Germline V lookup: CDR1 SNHLY, CDR2 FYNNEI. The CDR3 runs 16 residues. The ends lost 6 bases at V and 0 bases at J; junction bases unmatched: 10. CDR3 in amino acids: CASRLTQTGMNTEAFF. The CDR3 nucleotides read TGTGCCAGCAGACTAACCCAGACAGGGATGAACACTGAAGCTTTCTTT.

The chain uses TRBV14 and TRBJ1-2; a weak D match, TRBD1 (6 bases). The V and J ends lost 5 bases and 4 bases respectively, with 14 bases between them. Germline-derived CDR1 and CDR2 are SGHDN and FVKESK. This CDR3 comprises 14 residues. CDR3 region: CASSEIRGSYGYTF. CDR3 sequence (DNA): TGTGCCAGCAGCGAAATTAGGGGGAGCTATGGCTACACCTTC.